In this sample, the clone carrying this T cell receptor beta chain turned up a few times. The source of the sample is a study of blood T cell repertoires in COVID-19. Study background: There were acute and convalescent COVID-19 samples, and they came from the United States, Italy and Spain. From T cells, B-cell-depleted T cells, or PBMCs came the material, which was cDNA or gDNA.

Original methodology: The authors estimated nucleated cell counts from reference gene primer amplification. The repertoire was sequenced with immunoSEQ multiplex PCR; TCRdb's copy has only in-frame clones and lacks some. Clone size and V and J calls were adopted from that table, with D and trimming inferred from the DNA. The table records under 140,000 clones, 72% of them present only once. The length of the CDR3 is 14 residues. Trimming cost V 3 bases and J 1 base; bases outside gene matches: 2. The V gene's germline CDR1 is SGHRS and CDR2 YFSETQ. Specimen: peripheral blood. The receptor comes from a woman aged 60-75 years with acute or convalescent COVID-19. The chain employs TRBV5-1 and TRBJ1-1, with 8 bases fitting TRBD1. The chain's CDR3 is CASSSGQGNTEAFF. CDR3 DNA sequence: TGCGCCAGCAGCTCAGGACAGGGGAACACTGAAGCTTTCTTT. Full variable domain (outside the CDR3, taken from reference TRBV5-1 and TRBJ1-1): KAGVTQTPRYLIKTRGQQVTLSCSPISGHRSVSWYQQTPGQGLQFLFEYFSETQRNKGNFPGRFSGRQFSNSRSEMNVSTLELGDSALYLCASSSGQGNTEAFFGQGTRLTVV.